What follows are 18 T cell receptor beta chains derived from one specimen sequenced in a study of beta chain features in type 1 diabetes. Reverse transcription of all isolated RNA meant that expressed TCRB transcripts were sequenced. Clones were read by immunoSEQ multiplex PCR, and TCRdb kept only the in-frame ones, dropping some. This sample has about 160,000 clones, with approximately 8.8% found just once. General observations from the study: When Type 1 diabetes patients were examined, their TCRB CDR3s proved moderately but significantly shorter in all four CD4+ subsets.

Their recognized antigens are unknown. The sample consisted of central memory CD4+ T cells from blood. These TCRs come from a woman in her 30s with type 1 diabetes.

J is TRBJ2-5 and V is TRBV10-3; 7 bases agree with TRBD1. The CDR3 runs to 14 residues. Per the germline V gene, CDR1 is ENHRY and CDR2 is SYGVKD. With 0 bases clipped from V and 3 bases from J, the junction kept 1 base outside the gene matches. The CDR3 region has the DNA TGTGCCATCAGTGAGTCGGGACAGAAAGAGACCCAGTACTTC. This encodes CAISESGQKETQYF.

This clone was picked up a small number of times. The rearrangement links TRBV4-2 to TRBJ2-1, with a tentative D call TRBD2 (5 bases). Trimming pared 3 bases from V and 4 bases from J, leaving 10 bases between. Per germline, CDR1 LGHNA and CDR2 YNFKEQ. This CDR3 contains 14 residues. The CDR3 nucleotides read TGTGCCAGCAGCCAGCCCGGGATTTACAATGAGCAGTTCTTC. Its translation is CASSQPGIYNEQFF.

This clone showed up just a few times. This chain connects TRBV11-2 to TRBJ2-5; unclear D gene. The CDR3 totals 14 residues. CDR1 is SGHAT, CDR2 FQNNGV, per germline. V lost 4 bases and J lost 1, with 10 bases in between. Here the CDR3 DNA reads TGTGCCAGCAGCTCTGACTCGTCCCAAGAGACCCAGTACTTC. Amino acid sequence: CASSSDSSQETQYF.

The genes are TRBV5-1 and TRBJ2-4; possible D gene TRBD1, 5 bases. Germline V CDR1 and CDR2: SGHRS, YFSETQ. The CDR3 runs 13 residues. V was clipped by 3 bases and J by 8 bases, with 12 bases between them. The CDR3 spells CASSSGQGYIQYF. The CDR3 DNA follows: TGCGCCAGCAGCTCAGGGCAGGGTTACATTCAGTACTTC.

The chain is built from TRBV28 and TRBJ1-1; 8 positions match TRBD1. Per germline, CDR1 MDHEN and CDR2 SYDVKM. The CDR3 runs 17 residues. Germline trimming cut 3 bases from V and 5 bases from J; bases unmatched to any gene: 14. CDR3 sequence reads: CASSFVPGGYALTEAFF. CDR3 coding DNA: TGTGCCAGCAGTTTTGTGCCAGGGGGCTATGCTCTGACTGAAGCTTTCTTT. Drawing the rest from reference TRBV28 and TRBJ1-1, the complete variable domain is DVKVTQSSRYLVKRTGEKVFLECVQDMDHENMFWYRQDPGLGLRLIYFSYDVKMKEKGDIPEGYSVSREKKERFSLILESASTNQTSMYLCASSFVPGGYALTEAFFGQGTRLTVV.

The chain joins TRBV28 to TRBJ2-7; no clear D gene. There are 13 residues in the CDR3. The V and J ends lost 4 bases and 9 bases respectively, with 16 bases between them. CDR1 and CDR2 from the germline V gene are MDHEN and SYDVKM. CDR3 coding DNA: TGTGCCAGCAGTTCCCAACCTAGTTATGTGCAGTACTTC. Encoded protein: CASSSQPSYVQYF.

In its sample, this clone was seen a few times. The V gene is TRBV19, the J gene TRBJ2-1; 10 positions match TRBD2. The V gene's germline CDR1 is LNHDA and CDR2 SQIVND (reference sequence). Trimming cost V 5 bases and J 6 bases; bases outside gene matches: 13. The CDR3 loop spans 17 amino acids. The CDR3 reads CASSSLAGGTLGNEQFF. The CDR3 nucleotides read TGTGCCAGTAGTTCCTTAGCGGGAGGTACCCTAGGCAATGAGCAGTTCTTC.

The rearrangement joins TRBV6-5 to TRBJ2-5, with 8 bases identical to TRBD2. The trim removed 7 bases at V and 5 bases at J, leaving 6 bases unmatched. The CDR3 extends over 13 amino acids. Germline V gene lookup returns CDR1 MNHEY and CDR2 SVGAGI. The CDR3 DNA reads as TGTGCCAGCAACCTGCGGACTAGCGAGACCCAGTACTTC. Amino acid sequence: CASNLRTSETQYF.

This clone came up a few times. This sequence joins TRBV4-1 and TRBJ1-1; D is uncertain. The germline V and J ends were trimmed by 2 bases and 0 bases, with 10 bases remaining between them. This CDR3 comprises 15 residues. Germline V CDR1 and CDR2: MGHRA, YSYEKL. The CDR3 reads CASSQNGNMNTEAFF. The CDR3 nucleotides are TGCGCCAGCAGCCAAAACGGGAATATGAACACTGAAGCTTTCTTT.

This clone was recorded a few times. The same CDR3 also results from other DNA sequences found in this sample. The rearrangement joins TRBV5-4 to TRBJ2-7; possibly TRBD1 for D (6 bases). Trimming removed 3 bases at V and 1 base at J, with 8 bases between. CDR1 SGHNT and CDR2 YYREEE come from the germline V gene (reference sequence). The CDR3 totals 13 residues. CDR3 residues: CASSSGQSYEQYF. In DNA, the CDR3 is TGTGCCAGCAGCTCGGGACAATCCTACGAGCAGTACTTC.

This chain links TRBV6-4 with TRBJ2-7; 7 bases agree with TRBD2. The CDR3 loop spans 14 amino acids. The germline V gene encodes CDR1 MRHNA and CDR2 SNTAGT. The J segment lost 5 bases and the V segment lost 3 bases, leaving 7 bases of the junction unmatched. The CDR3 is CASSDIAGVDEQYF. The CDR3 region has the DNA TGTGCCAGCAGTGATATTGCGGGAGTAGACGAGCAGTACTTC.

This clone was seen a few times. This chain joins TRBV5-4 and TRBJ2-7, with 9 nucleotides matching TRBD2. The CDR3 is 14 residues long. The ends lost 5 bases at V and 6 bases at J; junction bases unmatched: 9. The V gene's germline CDR1 is SGHNT and CDR2 YYREEE (reference sequence). The CDR3 reads CASRPPGLASEQYF. The CDR3, as DNA: TGTGCCAGCAGACCTCCGGGACTAGCCAGCGAGCAGTACTTC.

The table lists this clone with a few counts. At the DNA level, this CDR3 is encoded by other sequences in the same sample as well. This chain connects TRBV5-1 to TRBJ2-5; D not certain. V lost 1 base and J lost 3, with 7 bases in between. From germline, CDR1 is SGHRS and CDR2 YFSETQ. CDR3 length equals 13 residues. Here the CDR3 DNA reads TGCGCCAGCAGCTTGTCCGGAGAAGAGACCCAGTACTTC. Amino acid sequence: CASSLSGEETQYF.

This clone was observed a few times. The chain has TRBV19 and TRBJ2-3, with D hard to call. This CDR3 has 14 residues. Trimming cost V 6 bases and J 8 bases, with 18 bases left between them. Germline V gene lookup returns CDR1 LNHDA and CDR2 SQIVND (reference sequence). CDR3 coding DNA: TGTGCCAGTAGCTACACGAGAGGTAGCACTACGCAGTATTTT. Encoded protein: CASSYTRGSTTQYF.

The chain combines TRBV13 with TRBJ2-3; 13 bases line up with TRBD2. Germline V CDR1 and CDR2: PRHDT, FYEKMQ (reference sequence). Trimming took 5 bases from V and 3 from J; bases not matched to a gene: 8. The CDR3 has 17 residues. The DNA of the CDR3 is TGTGCCAGCAGCGGACGTACTAGCGGGAGGGTGACAGATACGCAGTATTTT. Translating gives CASSGRTSGRVTDTQYF. Based on the CDR3 plus reference TRBV13 and TRBJ2-3, the full variable domain is AAGVIQSPRHLIKEKRETATLKCYPIPRHDTVYWYQQGPGQDPQFLISFYEKMQSDKGSIPDRFSAQQFSDYHSELNMSSLELGDSALYFCASSGRTSGRVTDTQYFGPGTRLTVL.

The chain uses TRBV5-1 and TRBJ1-2, with TRBD1 matching over 9 bases. The CDR3 totals 13 residues. Germline V gene lookup returns CDR1 SGHRS and CDR2 YFSETQ. V lost 4 bases to trimming and J lost 7 bases; unmatched junction nucleotides: 5. CDR3 region: CASSAGQGFGYTF. The CDR3, as DNA: TGCGCCAGCAGCGCGGGACAGGGATTTGGCTACACCTTC.

This clone showed up just a few times. J is TRBJ1-2 and V is TRBV19; 7 nucleotides match TRBD1. With V trimmed by 9 bases and J by 7 bases, 8 bases remained unmatched. CDR3 length: 12 amino acids. Germline V CDR1 and CDR2: LNHDA, SQIVND (reference sequence). The CDR3 region is CASLYRGGGYTF. DNA of the CDR3: TGTGCCAGCCTATACAGGGGAGGTGGCTACACCTTC.

The chain combines TRBV7-2 with TRBJ1-4, with D possibly matching TRBD1 (6 bases). The V end lost 4 bases, the J end lost 8 bases, and 14 bases lay between the germline ends. The germline V gene has CDR1 SGHTA and CDR2 FQGNSA. The CDR3 has 14 amino acids. CDR3 DNA sequence: TGTGCCAGCAGCTCGGGGGGCTCTCGGGAAAAACTGTTTTTT. Encoded protein: CASSSGGSREKLFF.